This T cell receptor (beta chain) appears in the sequencing data of a study of T cells in localized non-small cell lung cancer. Sequencing was performed with immunoSEQ multiplex PCR; in TCRdb, only in-frame clones are kept and a portion is missing. The sample carries about 70,000 clones, 65% to 85% recorded once. Trimming left V 4 bases short and J 6 bases short, with 16 bases between. The germline CDR1 and CDR2 sequences are SNHLY and FYNNEI. There are 14 residues in the CDR3. Material: peripheral blood, obtained before any cancer treatment. The source is an older female donor with stage I lung adenocarcinoma. The chain joins TRBV2 to TRBJ2-7, with TRBD2 as a possible D gene (6 bases). The CDR3: CASSGELAFTEQYF. The CDR3 region has the DNA TGTGCCAGCAGTGGAGAACTAGCCTTCACCGAGCAGTACTTC.